The 2 T cell receptor delta chains below were found in one sample sequenced in a study of Vδ1+ human thymocytes. The template was reverse-transcribed extracted RNA. CDR3 amplicons came from multiplex PCR with pooled V-gene forward and constant-region reverse primers. TCRdb redid the clone calls on the multiplex PCR reads with CATT. In the table there are some 54,000 delta-chain clones, 15% of which are singletons. Which antigens these TCRs recognize remains unknown. Findings and limits, study-wide: Thymic TRG and TRD repertoires appeared highly polyclonal, with Gaussian CDR3 length distributions.

Sample: Vdelta1+ gamma-delta thymocytes from the thymus. The subset: FACS-sorted CD3+ TCRalphabeta- TCRVdelta1+ TCRVdelta2- thymocytes. The source of these receptors is a boy under two years old who had congenital heart surgery.

This rearrangement joins TRDV1 to TRDJ1; 8 bases are shared with TRDD3. The CDR3 covers 17 residues. V trimming: 0 bases; J trimming: 2 bases; junction bases outside the gene matches: 8. From germline, CDR1 is TSWWSYY and CDR2 QGS. The CDR3 spells CALGELAYWGLTDKLIF. The DNA of the CDR3 is TGTGCTCTTGGGGAACTAGCCTACTGGGGGCTTACCGATAAACTCATCTTT.

This chain uses TRDV1 with TRDJ1; no clear D. The V gene lost 2 bases and the J gene lost 0 bases, with 19 bases spanning the gap. Germline assignment: CDR1 TSWWSYY and CDR2 QGS. The CDR3 is made up of 18 amino acids. The chain's CDR3 is CALGESATFSAYTDKLIF. CDR3 in DNA: TGTGCTCTTGGGGAATCGGCTACGTTTTCCGCGTACACCGATAAACTCATCTTT.